This T cell receptor beta chain was captured in a study of metastatic and nonmetastatic thyroid tumors. All patients were untreated before thyroid surgery. Germline V gene lookup returns CDR1 MDHEN and CDR2 SYDVKM. CDR3 length: 15 amino acids. Trimming took off 3 bases at V and 2 bases at J, with 14 bases between the two ends. TCRdb redid the clone calls on the PCR reads using MiXCR. The sample contains 50,000 to 65,000 clones, approximately 17% of which appear only once. Sequencing was done on a sample of blood. The receptor was derived from a female donor with papillary thyroid cancer or a benign thyroid nodule (not recorded which). Some clones in this sample may be carry-over from other donors' samples. The rearrangement links TRBV28 to TRBJ2-7; TRBD1 might be the D (5 bases). As DNA, the CDR3 is TGTGCCAGCAGTTTCCCTCTCGCCAGGGCCTACGAGCAGTACTTC. Protein product: CASSFPLARAYEQYF.